A single count supports the clone carrying this TCR beta chain. Its antigen is currently unknown. This specimen belongs to a study of multiple sclerosis patients with progressive multifocal leukoencephalopathy. Synthetic inline TR CDR3 controls covering all V-J pairings were spiked into each PCR. Assay: immunoSEQ multiplex PCR; the TCRdb copy retains only in-frame clones and omits some. In the table there are some 31,000 clones, around 92% of which are singletons. Germline loops: CDR1 LNHNV, CDR2 YYDKDF (reference sequence). The CDR3 runs to 14 residues. V shed 2 bases and J 4 bases; nucleotides not matched to a gene: 1. Time point indicated: roughly 6 months of natalizumab therapy. T1 and T2 blood were collected at 6 and 12 months of natalizumab. Study results and caveats: Clones expanded at PML were already present before and during natalizumab.

The sequence was collected from a human donor with multiple sclerosis. The source was PBMCs, collected from a patient treated with natalizumab. This sequence joins TRBV15 and TRBJ2-2; 7 nucleotides match TRBD2. CDR3 nucleotide sequence: TGTGCCACCAGCAGATTAGCGGGCACCGGGGAGCTGTTTTTT. Translation: CATSRLAGTGELFF. Full variable domain (rest looked up from reference TRBV15 and TRBJ2-2): DAMVIQNPRYQVTQFGKPVTLSCSQTLNHNVMYWYQQKSSQAPKLLFHYYDKDFNNEADTPDNFQSRRPNTSFCFLDIRSPGLGDTAMYLCATSRLAGTGELFFGEGSRLTVL.